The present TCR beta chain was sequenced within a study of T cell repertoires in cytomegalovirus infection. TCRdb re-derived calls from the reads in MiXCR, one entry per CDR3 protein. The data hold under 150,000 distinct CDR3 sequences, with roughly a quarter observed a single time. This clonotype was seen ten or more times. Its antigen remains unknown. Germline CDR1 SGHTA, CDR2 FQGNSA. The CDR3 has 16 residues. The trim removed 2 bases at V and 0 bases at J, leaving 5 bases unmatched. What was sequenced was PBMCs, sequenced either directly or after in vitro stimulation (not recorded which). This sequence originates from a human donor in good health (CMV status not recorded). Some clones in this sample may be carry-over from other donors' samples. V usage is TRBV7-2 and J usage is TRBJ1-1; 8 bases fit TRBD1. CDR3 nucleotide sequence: TGTGCCAGCAGCTTACACAGGGGGGGATTGAACACTGAAGCTTTCTTT. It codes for CASSLHRGGLNTEAFF.